The source of this TCR beta chain is a study of control samples from healthy donors and cancer patients. V lost 5 bases and J 6 bases, leaving 19 bases between the germline ends. This CDR3 has 15 amino acids. Germline values: CDR1 SGHTA, CDR2 FQGNSA. The sample holds one count of this clone. Sequenced by immunoSEQ multiplex PCR; TCRdb stores in-frame clones only, minus some. The sample holds some 130,000 clones, approximately 90% seen once. The chain carries TRBV7-2 and TRBJ2-5, with D perhaps TRBD2 (6 bases). The source material was blood. The clonotype comes from a man aged 35 to 55 in good health. CDR3 DNA: TGTGCCAGCAGCCAGGCACTCTTGGGACTCCAGACCCAGTACTTC. Translating gives CASSQALLGLQTQYF.